This T cell receptor (beta chain) stems from a study of CD8 T cells in ankylosing spondylitis. Study-level points and caveats: Seemingly characteristic of ankylosing spondylitis blood was a TCR beta motif consisting of several highly homologous variants. Peripheral blood held disease-linked clones only at relatively low frequency, and these were CD8+. In ankylosing spondylitis patients, matched synovial fluid reportedly showed significant enrichment of disease-linked clones. In synovial fluid and blood from reactive arthritis, some motif variants were previously reported.

Using its own MiXCR run on the 5' RACE reads, TCRdb lists one record per CDR3 protein. This table holds 700,000 to 1,000,000 distinct CDR3 sequences, roughly 10% found once. The CDR3 consists of 14 residues. Germline V gives CDR1 SQVTM, CDR2 ANQGSEA. Trimming at V came to 4 bases and at J to 4 bases, leaving 7 bases not matched to a gene. This clonotype occurred many times. Its antigen is unknown. This receptor was identified in a male donor with ankylosing spondylitis. The rearrangement joins TRBV29-1 to TRBJ2-3, with TRBD1 matching over 8 bases. Sequencing was carried out using blood, either unsorted or a sorted T cell fraction (not recorded which). The CDR3 loop reads CSVGRQGSPDTQYF. The CDR3 nucleotides are TGCAGCGTTGGGAGACAGGGGAGTCCAGATACGCAGTATTTT.